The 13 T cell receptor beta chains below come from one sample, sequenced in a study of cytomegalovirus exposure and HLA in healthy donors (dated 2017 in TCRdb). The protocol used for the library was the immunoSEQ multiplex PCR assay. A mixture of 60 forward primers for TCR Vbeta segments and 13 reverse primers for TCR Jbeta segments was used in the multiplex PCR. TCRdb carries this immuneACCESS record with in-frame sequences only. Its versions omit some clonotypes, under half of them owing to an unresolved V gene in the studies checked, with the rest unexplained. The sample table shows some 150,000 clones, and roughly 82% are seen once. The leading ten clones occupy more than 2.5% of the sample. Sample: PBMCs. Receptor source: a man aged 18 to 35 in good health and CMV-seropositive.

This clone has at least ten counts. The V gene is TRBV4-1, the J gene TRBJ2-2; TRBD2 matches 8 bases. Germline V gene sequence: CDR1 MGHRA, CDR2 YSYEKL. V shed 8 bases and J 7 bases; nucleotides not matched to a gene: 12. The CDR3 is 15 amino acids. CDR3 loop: CASWGSGSRGGELFF. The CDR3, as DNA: TGCGCCAGCTGGGGCAGCGGGAGCCGGGGCGGGGAGCTGTTTTTT.

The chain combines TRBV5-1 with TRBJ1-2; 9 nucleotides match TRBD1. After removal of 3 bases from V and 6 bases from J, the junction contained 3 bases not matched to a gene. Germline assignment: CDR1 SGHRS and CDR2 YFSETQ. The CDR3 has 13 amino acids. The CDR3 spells CASSSGTGNGYTF. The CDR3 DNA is TGCGCCAGCAGCTCCGGGACAGGGAATGGCTACACCTTC.

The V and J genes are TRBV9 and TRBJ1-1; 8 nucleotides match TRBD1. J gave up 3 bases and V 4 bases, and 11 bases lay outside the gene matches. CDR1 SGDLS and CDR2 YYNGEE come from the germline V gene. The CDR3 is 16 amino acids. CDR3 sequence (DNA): TGTGCCAGCAGCATTATTAAGACAGGGGTTGACACTGAAGCTTTCTTT. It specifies CASSIIKTGVDTEAFF. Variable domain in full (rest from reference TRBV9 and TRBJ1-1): DSGVTQTPKHLITATGQRVTLRCSPRSGDLSVYWYQQSLDQGLQFLIQYYNGEERAKGNILERFSAQQFPDLHSELNLSSLELGDSALYFCASSIIKTGVDTEAFFGQGTRLTVV.

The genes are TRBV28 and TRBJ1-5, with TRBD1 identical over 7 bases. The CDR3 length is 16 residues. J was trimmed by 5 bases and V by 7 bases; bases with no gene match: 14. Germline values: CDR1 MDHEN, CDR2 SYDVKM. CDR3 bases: TGTGCCAGCACCGAAGTCGGGACAGCAGCTCATCAGCCCCAGCATTTT. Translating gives CASTEVGTAAHQPQHF.

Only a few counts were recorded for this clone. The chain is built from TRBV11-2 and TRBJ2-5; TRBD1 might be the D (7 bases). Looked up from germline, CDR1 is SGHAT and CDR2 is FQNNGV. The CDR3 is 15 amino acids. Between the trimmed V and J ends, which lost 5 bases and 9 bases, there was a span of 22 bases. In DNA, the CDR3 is TGTGCCAGCAGCCGACGTCCGGGTCAGGGGGGTGCCCAGTACTTC. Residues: CASSRRPGQGGAQYF.

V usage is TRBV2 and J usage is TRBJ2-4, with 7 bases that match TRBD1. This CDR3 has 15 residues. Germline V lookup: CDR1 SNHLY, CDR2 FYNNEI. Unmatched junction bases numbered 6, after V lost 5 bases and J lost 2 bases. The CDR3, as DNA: TGTGCCAGCAGTAACTACAGGGGAACCAAAAACATTCAGTACTTC. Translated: CASSNYRGTKNIQYF.

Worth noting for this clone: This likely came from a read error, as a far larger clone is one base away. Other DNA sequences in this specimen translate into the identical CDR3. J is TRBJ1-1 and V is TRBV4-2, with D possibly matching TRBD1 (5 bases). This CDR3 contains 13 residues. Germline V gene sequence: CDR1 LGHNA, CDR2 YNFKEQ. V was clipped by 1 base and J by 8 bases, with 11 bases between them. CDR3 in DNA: TGTGCCAGCAGCCAAGTCGGAGGGACCGAAGCTTTCTTT. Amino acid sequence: CASSQVGGTEAFF.

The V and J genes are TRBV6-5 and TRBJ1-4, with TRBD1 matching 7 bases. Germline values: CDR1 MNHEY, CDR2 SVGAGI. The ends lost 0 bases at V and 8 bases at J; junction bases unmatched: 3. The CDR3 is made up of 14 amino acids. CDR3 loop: CASSYSRQGEKLFF. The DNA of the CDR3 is TGTGCCAGCAGTTACTCGAGACAGGGAGAAAAACTGTTTTTT.

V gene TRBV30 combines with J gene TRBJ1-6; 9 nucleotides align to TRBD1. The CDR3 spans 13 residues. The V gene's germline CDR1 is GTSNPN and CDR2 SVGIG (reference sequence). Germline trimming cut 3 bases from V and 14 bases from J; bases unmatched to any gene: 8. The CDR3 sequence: CAWSRDREDTLHF. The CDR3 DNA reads TGTGCCTGGAGCCGGGACAGGGAGGATACCCTCCACTTT.

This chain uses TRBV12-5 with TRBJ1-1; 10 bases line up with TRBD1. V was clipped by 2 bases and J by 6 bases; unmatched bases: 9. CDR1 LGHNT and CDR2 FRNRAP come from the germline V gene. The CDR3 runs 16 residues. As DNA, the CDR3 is TGTGCTAGTGGTTTGAGGACAGGGGGACGGGGATCTGAAGCTTTCTTT. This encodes CASGLRTGGRGSEAFF.

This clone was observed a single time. CDR3 in DNA: TGTGCCAGCAGCGTAGGGACTAGCGGGAGAGGAGAGACCCAGTACTTC. Protein product: CASSVGTSGRGETQYF. The chain has TRBV9 and TRBJ2-5; 13 positions match TRBD2. The V gene end was trimmed by 0 bases and the J gene end by 4 bases; junction bases not matched to a gene: 3. Germline lookup yields CDR1 SGDLS and CDR2 YYNGEE. The CDR3 has 16 residues.

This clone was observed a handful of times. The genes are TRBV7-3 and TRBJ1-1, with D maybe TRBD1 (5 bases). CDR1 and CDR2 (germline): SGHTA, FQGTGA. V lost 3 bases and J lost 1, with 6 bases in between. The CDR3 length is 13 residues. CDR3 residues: CASSFQGNTEAFF. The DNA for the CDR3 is TGTGCCAGCAGCTTTCAGGGGAACACTGAAGCTTTCTTT. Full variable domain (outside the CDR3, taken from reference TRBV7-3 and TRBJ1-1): GAGVSQTPSNKVTEKGKYVELRCDPISGHTALYWYRQSLGQGPEFLIYFQGTGAADDSGLPNDRFFAVRPEGSVSTLKIQRTERGDSAVYLCASSFQGNTEAFFGQGTRLTVV.

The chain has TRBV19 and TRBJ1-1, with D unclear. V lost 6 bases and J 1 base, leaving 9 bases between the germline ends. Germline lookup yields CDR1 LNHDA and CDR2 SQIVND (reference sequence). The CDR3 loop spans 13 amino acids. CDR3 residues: CASSFTRNTEAFF. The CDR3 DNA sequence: TGTGCCAGTAGCTTTACGAGGAACACTGAAGCTTTCTTT.